This T cell receptor (beta chain) was obtained from a study of glioma-infiltrating T cells after dendritic cell vaccination. Study at large: Patients received autologous tumor lysate-pulsed dendritic cell vaccination between the early 2000s and the early 2010s.

The time point was: after dendritic cell vaccination, including at tumor progression/relapse. Measured with immunoSEQ multiplex PCR; TCRdb has only the in-frame clones, and not every one. In the table there are 50,000 to 60,000 clones, about 80% of which are singletons. Germline loops: CDR1 SGHAT, CDR2 FQDESV (reference sequence). This CDR3 is built from 16 residues. J was trimmed by 5 bases and V by 4 bases; bases with no gene match: 13. The source material was blood, sampled after dendritic cell vaccination. This rearrangement joins TRBV11-1 to TRBJ1-1, with 7 positions matching TRBD1. The receptor was isolated from a human donor with glioblastoma. The CDR3 region is CASSSRQGRTGTEAFF. In DNA, the CDR3 is TGTGCCAGCAGCTCCCGACAGGGCAGAACAGGGACTGAAGCTTTCTTT.